Listed below are T cell receptor beta chains from one sample, sequenced in a study of T cells expressing NK-cell markers. TCRdb reprocessed the 5' RACE reads, keeping one entry per CDR3 protein, no DNA. The listing records some 440,000 distinct CDR3 sequences. Sequences were obtained from blood T cells: a sorted CD56 or NKG2C T cell subset, CD4+ or CD8+ T cells, or bulk PBMC T cells (not recorded which). These receptors all stem from a woman aged 45-59 years in good health. Each CDR3 is given with its conserved first and last residue. The order of the fields is V gene, J gene, CDR3 protein.

>TRBV11-2|TRBJ2-7
CASSSPRRSSYEQYF
>TRBV4-1|TRBJ2-1
CASSQESPVFYNEQFF
>TRBV12-3/TRBV12-4|TRBJ1-1
CASNPTGVSEAFF
>TRBV27|TRBJ1-3
CASSLLYGNTIYF
>TRBV12-3/TRBV12-4|TRBJ1-2
CASRATGNYGYTF
>TRBV29-1|TRBJ1-1
CSVHPGAGVTEAFF
>TRBV27|TRBJ2-1
CASSLTLLRAHTNEQFF
>TRBV7-3|TRBJ2-5
CASSLSGGVETQYF
>TRBV20-1|TRBJ1-3
CSAQTGNTIYF
>TRBV12-3/TRBV12-4|TRBJ2-1
CASTTVNEQFF
>TRBV20-1|TRBJ1-2
CSARPHRSRGYTF
>TRBV3-1|TRBJ2-3
CASSQVQRGRYTQYF
>TRBV28|TRBJ2-3
CASSPNGGGLGSAQYF
>TRBV12-3/TRBV12-4|TRBJ1-2
CASSLLPLGYTF
>TRBV6-6|TRBJ2-3
CASTNSGRPSDTQYF
>TRBV7-2|TRBJ2-7
CASSLTPGGHEQYF
>TRBV6-2/TRBV6-3|TRBJ2-3
CASRSLAQGSDTQYF
>TRBV18|TRBJ1-2
CASSPRQGYGYSF
>TRBV10-2|TRBJ1-3
CASSEGGENTIYF
>TRBV21-1|TRBJ1-6
CASSKAAPKPLHF
>TRBV6-5|TRBJ2-1
CASRAAGTPGNEQFF
>TRBV10-3|TRBJ1-1
CAISVTKTGLANTEAFF
>TRBV11-2|TRBJ2-7
CASSSPGREQYF
>TRBV15|TRBJ2-1
CATSRDFSYNEQFF
>TRBV20-1|TRBJ1-2
CSARVGQTNYGYTF
>TRBV7-6|TRBJ2-7
CASSLGNKDRTYEQYF
>TRBV27|TRBJ2-7
CASSVRGVSYEQYF
>TRBV11-2|TRBJ2-5
CASSLGGARLRETQYF
>TRBV9|TRBJ1-1
CASSSLSEAITEAFF
>TRBV6-2/TRBV6-3|TRBJ2-2
CASSFPGGPNTGELFF
>TRBV9|TRBJ2-1
CASSVAVSGSSYNEQFF
>TRBV9|TRBJ2-1
CASSPQLVNEQFF
>TRBV2|TRBJ2-6
CASRKDRGRSSGANVLTF
>TRBV9|TRBJ2-1
CASSVRVSYNEQFF
>TRBV12-3/TRBV12-4|TRBJ2-4
CASSSTGLAVAKNIQYF
>TRBV9|TRBJ2-1
CASSVGGNHNEQFF
>TRBV12-3/TRBV12-4|TRBJ2-3
CASIAGDTDTQYF
>TRBV7-3|TRBJ2-5
CASSPGQKQETQYF
>TRBV14|TRBJ1-3
CACGHFSGNTIYF
>TRBV7-9|TRBJ2-1
CASSRGQAGDKQFF
>TRBV3-1|TRBJ2-1
CASSQDSTHEQFF
>TRBV11-3|TRBJ1-1
CASSPHPGGATEAFF
>TRBV7-8|TRBJ1-5
CASSLAMNNQPQHF
>TRBV18|TRBJ2-1
CASSHKNIDAYNEQFF
>TRBV19|TRBJ2-6
CASSVYRPSGANVLTF
>TRBV5-6|TRBJ1-3
CASSRPGMGNSGNTIYF
>TRBV12-3/TRBV12-4|TRBJ2-5
CASSFEGLYQETQYF
>TRBV20-1|TRBJ2-3
CSASTGRAQYF
>TRBV28|TRBJ2-5
CASSLQFRQYF
>TRBV5-1|TRBJ2-1
CASAGGPGNEQFF
>TRBV7-9|TRBJ1-5
CASSLGGTGAQPQHF
>TRBV6-2/TRBV6-3|TRBJ2-1
CASGLANEQFF